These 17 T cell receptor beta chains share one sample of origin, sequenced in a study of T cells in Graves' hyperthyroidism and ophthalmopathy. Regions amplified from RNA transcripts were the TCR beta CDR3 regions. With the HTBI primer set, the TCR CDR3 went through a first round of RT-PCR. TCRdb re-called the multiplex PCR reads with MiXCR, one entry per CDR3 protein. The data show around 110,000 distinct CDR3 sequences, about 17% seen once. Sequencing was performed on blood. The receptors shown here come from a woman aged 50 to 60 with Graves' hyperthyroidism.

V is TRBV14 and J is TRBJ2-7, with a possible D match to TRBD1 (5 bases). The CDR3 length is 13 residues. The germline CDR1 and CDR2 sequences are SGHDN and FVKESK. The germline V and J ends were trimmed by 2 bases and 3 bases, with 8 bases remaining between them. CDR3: CASSQFQGYEQYF. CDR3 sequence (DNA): TGTGCCAGCAGCCAATTTCAGGGCTACGAGCAGTACTTC.

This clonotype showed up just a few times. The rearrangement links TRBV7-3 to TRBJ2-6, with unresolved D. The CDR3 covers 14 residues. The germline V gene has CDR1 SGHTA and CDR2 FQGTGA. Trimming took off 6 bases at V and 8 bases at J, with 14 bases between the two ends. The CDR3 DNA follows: TGTGCCAGCAGAAACCCGGGCGGAACCAACGTCCTGACTTTC. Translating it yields CASRNPGGTNVLTF.

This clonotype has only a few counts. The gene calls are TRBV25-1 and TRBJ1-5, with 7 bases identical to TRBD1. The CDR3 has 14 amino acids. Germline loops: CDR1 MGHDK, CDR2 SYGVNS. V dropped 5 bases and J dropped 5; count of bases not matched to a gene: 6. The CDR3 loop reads CASSQGGFDQPQHF. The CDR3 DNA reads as TGTGCCAGCAGTCAGGGGGGATTTGATCAGCCCCAGCATTTT. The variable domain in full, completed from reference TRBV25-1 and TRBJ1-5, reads EADIYQTPRYLVIGTGKKITLECSQTMGHDKMYWYQQDPGMELHLIHYSYGVNSTEKGDLSSESTVSRIRTEHFPLTLESARPSHTSQYLCASSQGGFDQPQHFGDGTRLSIL.

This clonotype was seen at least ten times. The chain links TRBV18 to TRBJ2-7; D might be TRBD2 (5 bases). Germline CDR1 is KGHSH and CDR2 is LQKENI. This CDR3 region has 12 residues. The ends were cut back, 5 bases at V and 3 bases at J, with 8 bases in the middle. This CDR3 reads CASSSSRYEQYV. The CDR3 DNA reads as TGTGCCAGCTCATCTAGCCGCTACGAGCAGTACGTC.

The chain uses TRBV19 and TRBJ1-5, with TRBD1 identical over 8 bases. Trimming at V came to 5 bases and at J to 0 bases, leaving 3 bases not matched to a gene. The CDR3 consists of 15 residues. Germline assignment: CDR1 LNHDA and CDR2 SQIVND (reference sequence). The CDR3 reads CASSPGGYSNQPQHF. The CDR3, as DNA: TGTGCCAGTAGTCCAGGGGGCTATAGCAATCAGCCCCAGCATTTT.

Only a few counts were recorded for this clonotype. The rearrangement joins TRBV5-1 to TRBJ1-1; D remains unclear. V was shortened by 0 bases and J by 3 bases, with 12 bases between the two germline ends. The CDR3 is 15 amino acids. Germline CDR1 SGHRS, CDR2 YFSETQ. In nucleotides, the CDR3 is TGCGCCAGCAGCTTGGCATTAACCTGGGACACTGAAGCTTTCTTT. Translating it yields CASSLALTWDTEAFF. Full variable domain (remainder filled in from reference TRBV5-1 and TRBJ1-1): KAGVTQTPRYLIKTRGQQVTLSCSPISGHRSVSWYQQTPGQGLQFLFEYFSETQRNKGNFPGRFSGRQFSNSRSEMNVSTLELGDSALYLCASSLALTWDTEAFFGQGTRLTVV.

The CDR3 DNA reads TGCGCCAGCAGCCAAGGACAGCGGGGGCACAATGAGCAGTTCTTC. This encodes CASSQGQRGHNEQFF. This chain connects TRBV4-1 to TRBJ2-1, with TRBD2 matching over 8 bases. CDR3 size: 15 residues. From germline, CDR1 is MGHRA and CDR2 YSYEKL. Trimming cost V 1 base and J 5 bases; bases outside gene matches: 4.

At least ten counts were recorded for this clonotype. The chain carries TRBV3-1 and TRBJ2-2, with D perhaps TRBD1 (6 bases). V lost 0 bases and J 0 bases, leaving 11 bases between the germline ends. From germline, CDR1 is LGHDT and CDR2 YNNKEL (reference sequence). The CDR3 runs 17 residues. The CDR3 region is CASSQDLGAANTGELFF. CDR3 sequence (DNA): TGTGCCAGCAGCCAAGATCTGGGGGCCGCGAACACCGGGGAGCTGTTTTTT.

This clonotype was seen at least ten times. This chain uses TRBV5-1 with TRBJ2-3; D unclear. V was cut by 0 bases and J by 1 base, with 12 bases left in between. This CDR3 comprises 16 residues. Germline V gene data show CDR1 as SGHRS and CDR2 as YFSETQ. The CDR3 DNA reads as TGCGCCAGCAGCTTGGTTTTGGGTGCTGGCACAGATACGCAGTATTTT. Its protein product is CASSLVLGAGTDTQYF.

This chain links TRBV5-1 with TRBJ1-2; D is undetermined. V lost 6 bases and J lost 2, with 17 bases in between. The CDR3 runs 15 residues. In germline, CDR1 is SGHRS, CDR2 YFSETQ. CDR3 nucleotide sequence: TGCGCCAGCAATACATGTGACGAACGGAACTATGGCTACACCTTC. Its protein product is CASNTCDERNYGYTF.

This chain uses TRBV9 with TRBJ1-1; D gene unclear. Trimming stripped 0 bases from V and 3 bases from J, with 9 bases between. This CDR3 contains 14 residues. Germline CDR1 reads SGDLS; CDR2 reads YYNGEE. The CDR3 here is CASSVDLADTEAFF. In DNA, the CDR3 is TGTGCCAGCAGCGTAGATCTTGCGGACACTGAAGCTTTCTTT. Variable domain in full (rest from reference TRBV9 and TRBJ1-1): DSGVTQTPKHLITATGQRVTLRCSPRSGDLSVYWYQQSLDQGLQFLIQYYNGEERAKGNILERFSAQQFPDLHSELNLSSLELGDSALYFCASSVDLADTEAFFGQGTRLTVV.

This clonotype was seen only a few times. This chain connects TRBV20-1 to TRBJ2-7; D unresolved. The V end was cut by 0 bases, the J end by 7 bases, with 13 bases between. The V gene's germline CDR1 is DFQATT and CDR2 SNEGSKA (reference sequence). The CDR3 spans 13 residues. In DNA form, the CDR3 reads TGCAGTGCTAGAGATGTACGAGGATCGGAGCAGTACTTC. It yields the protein CSARDVRGSEQYF.

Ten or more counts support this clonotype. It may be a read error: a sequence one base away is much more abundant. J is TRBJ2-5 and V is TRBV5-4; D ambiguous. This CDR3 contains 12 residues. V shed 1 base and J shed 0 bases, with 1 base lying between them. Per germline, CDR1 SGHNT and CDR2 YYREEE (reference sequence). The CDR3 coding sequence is TGTGCCAGCAGCTTGTACCAAGAGACCCAGTACTTC. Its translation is CASSLYQETQYF.

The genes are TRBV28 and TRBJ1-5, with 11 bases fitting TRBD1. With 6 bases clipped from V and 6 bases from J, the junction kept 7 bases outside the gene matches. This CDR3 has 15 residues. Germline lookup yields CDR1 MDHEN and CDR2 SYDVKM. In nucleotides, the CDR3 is TGTGCCAGCAGCTTTCGGACAGGGGGCGGTCAGCCCCAGCATTTT. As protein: CASSFRTGGGQPQHF. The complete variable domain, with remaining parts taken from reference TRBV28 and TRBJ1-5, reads DVKVTQSSRYLVKRTGEKVFLECVQDMDHENMFWYRQDPGLGLRLIYFSYDVKMKEKGDIPEGYSVSREKKERFSLILESASTNQTSMYLCASSFRTGGGQPQHFGDGTRLSIL.

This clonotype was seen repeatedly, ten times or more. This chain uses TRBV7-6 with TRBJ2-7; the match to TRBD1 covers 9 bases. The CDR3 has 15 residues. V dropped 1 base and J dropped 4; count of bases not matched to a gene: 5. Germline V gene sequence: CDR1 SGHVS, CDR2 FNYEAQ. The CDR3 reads CASSLGPGQGYEQYV. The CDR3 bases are TGTGCCAGCAGCTTAGGACCGGGACAGGGTTACGAGCAGTACGTC.

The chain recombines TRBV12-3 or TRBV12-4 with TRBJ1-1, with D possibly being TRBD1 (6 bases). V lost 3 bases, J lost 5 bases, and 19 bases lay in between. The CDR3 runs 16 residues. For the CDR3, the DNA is TGTGCCAGCAGTTTTCACCAGGGGTCGGGAGGGACTGAAGCTTTCTTT. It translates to CASSFHQGSGGTEAFF.

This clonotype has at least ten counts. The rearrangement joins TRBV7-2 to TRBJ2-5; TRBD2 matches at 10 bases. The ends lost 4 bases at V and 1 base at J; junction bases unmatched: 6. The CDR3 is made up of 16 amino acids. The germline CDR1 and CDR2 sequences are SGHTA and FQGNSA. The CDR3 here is CASSSLAGAFQETQYF. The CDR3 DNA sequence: TGTGCCAGCAGCTCCCTAGCGGGAGCCTTCCAAGAGACCCAGTACTTC.